The rows below give T cell receptor beta chains drawn from one sample of a study of PD-1 blockade in classical Hodgkin lymphoma. Data came from immunoSEQ multiplex PCR; TCRdb stores just in-frame clones and leaves some out. In the table there are roughly 25,000 clones, roughly two thirds of which are singletons. The source material was peripheral blood mononuclear cells (PBMCs), sampled before the second cycle of nivolumab. These receptors came from a human donor with classical Hodgkin lymphoma. CDR3s include the opening cysteine and the closing phenylalanine or tryptophan. The D gene is left open where the match is weak. Clone size is stated in some rows and not others, as once, few, many or a class when expanded.

J gene	V gene	clone size	D gene	CDR3 DNA	CDR3 protein
TRBJ1-3	TRBV6-1	few	-	TGTGCCAGCAGTGAACGGCTCTCTGGAAACACCATATATTTT	CASSERLSGNTIYF
TRBJ1-2	TRBV27	-	-	TGTGCCAGCAGTCCAATTTTCTCCGACGGAAATCCTTATGGCTACACCTTC	CASSPIFSDGNPYGYTF
TRBJ2-5	TRBV7-2	once	-	TGTGCCAGCAGCCCCAGAGCAGGAGAGACCCAGTACTTC	CASSPRAGETQYF
TRBJ2-5	TRBV11-2	-	-	TGTGCCAGCAGCTTCGGACGAGGATGGGGCCAAGAGACCCAGTACTTC	CASSFGRGWGQETQYF
TRBJ1-4	TRBV9	-	-	TGTGCCAGCAGCGTAGACGGTTCCGGCGAAGAAAAACTGTTTTTT	CASSVDGSGEEKLFF
TRBJ2-1	TRBV9	-	-	TGTGCCAGCAGCGTAGCGTTAACAGGGAGCTCCTACAATGAGCAGTTCTTC	CASSVALTGSSYNEQFF
TRBJ2-7	TRBV18	few	-	TGTGCCAGCTCTAGTCGGGTTGGCAGGAGCTCCTACGAGCAGTACTTC	CASSSRVGRSSYEQYF
TRBJ2-7	TRBV30	-	-	TGTGCCTGGAATTCGGGTGTCTCGTACGAGCAGTACTTC	CAWNSGVSYEQYF
TRBJ2-1	TRBV5-1	-	-	TGCGCCAGCAGCTTGTACTACAATGAGCAGTTCTTC	CASSLYYNEQFF
TRBJ2-1	TRBV4-1	few	TRBD2	TGCGCCAGCAGCCAAGAGCTCTCTGGGAGGGGCAGCTATGAGCAGTTCTTC	CASSQELSGRGSYEQFF
TRBJ1-1	TRBV28	-	-	TGTGCCAGCAGTTCTCCGGGGGAGCCCGAGGGCACTGAAGCTTTCTTT	CASSSPGEPEGTEAFF
TRBJ2-3	TRBV19	-	TRBD1	TGTGCCACCAGACAGGGGGCAGTTGATACGCAGTATTTT	CATRQGAVDTQYF
TRBJ1-1	TRBV10-3	-	TRBD1	TGTGCCATCAGTCCCGGGACAGGGGGCGGTGACACTGAAGCTTTCTTT	CAISPGTGGGDTEAFF
TRBJ1-2	TRBV7-9	-	-	TGTGCCAGCAGCTTAATGGGTGGCGGCTACACCTTC	CASSLMGGGYTF
TRBJ1-5	TRBV2	medium-sized	-	TGTGCCAGCAGTGAGGGGAGGGACTTCTGGGAGCATTTT	CASSEGRDFWEHF
TRBJ1-4	TRBV28	-	-	TGTGCCAGCAGTTCCCAACAGGGATCGGCTAATGAAAAACTGTTTTTT	CASSSQQGSANEKLFF
TRBJ2-3	TRBV30	once	-	TGTGCCTGGAGCCCCAGACAGTCAGATACGCAGTATTTT	CAWSPRQSDTQYF
TRBJ2-7	TRBV5-6	-	TRBD1	TGTGCCAGCAGCTCTCTCCGGGACAGGCCGTACGGCTGGCAGTACTTC	CASSSLRDRPYGWQYF
TRBJ1-4	TRBV12-5	-	-	TGTGCGTTCCGGCGGGGTGAAAAACTGTTTTTT	CAFRRGEKLFF
TRBJ1-2	TRBV9	-	TRBD1	TGTGCCAGCAGCGTAGGCCTGGGACAGGGGGCAAGTGGCTACACCTTC	CASSVGLGQGASGYTF
TRBJ2-3	TRBV29-1	-	TRBD1	TGCAGCGTTTTTGGGACAGCAAGCACAGATACGCAGTATTTT	CSVFGTASTDTQYF
TRBJ1-4	TRBV20-1	-	-	TGCAGTGCGAACAGCTATGAAAAACTGTTTTTT	CSANSYEKLFF
TRBJ1-6	TRBV7-2	-	-	TGTGCCAGCAGCTTAGGTGTCAGAGGGTATAATTCACCCCTCCACTTT	CASSLGVRGYNSPLHF
TRBJ1-3	TRBV7-9	-	-	TGTGCCAGCAGCTTAATCCAGGAGAACACCATATATTTT	CASSLIQENTIYF
TRBJ2-5	TRBV6-5	-	-	TGTGCCAGCAGTTACTCGGAAGGGGAGACCCAGTACTTC	CASSYSEGETQYF
TRBJ2-2	TRBV7-2	-	TRBD2	TGTGCCAGCAGCTTAATAGGGACTAGCGGGAGGGCCAGGGGGGAGCTGTTTTTT	CASSLIGTSGRARGELFF
TRBJ2-3	TRBV7-2	-	-	TGTGCCAGCAGCTCTTCGACAGCCACAAGGGGTGATACGCAGTATTTT	CASSSSTATRGDTQYF
TRBJ2-3	TRBV7-9	few	TRBD2	TGTGCCAGCAGCTTAGCCGCGGGGGGCACAGATACGCAGTATTTT	CASSLAAGGTDTQYF
TRBJ2-7	TRBV7-2	-	-	TGTGCCAGCAGCTTGGGCGGGACAAAGGACTACGAGCAGTACTTC	CASSLGGTKDYEQYF
TRBJ2-5	TRBV7-8	once	TRBD2	TGTGCCAGCAGCCACCTAGCGGGGGGGAAACAAGAGACCCAGTACTTC	CASSHLAGGKQETQYF
TRBJ1-1	TRBV27	-	TRBD1	TGTGCCAGCAGACGGGACAGTTCGAACACTGAAGCTTTCTTT	CASRRDSSNTEAFF
TRBJ2-1	TRBV9	once	-	TGTGCCAGCACCACTAATGGGTTCTCCTACAATGAGCAGTTCTTC	CASTTNGFSYNEQFF
TRBJ2-7	TRBV5-1	once	-	TGCGCCAGCAGACAGGACTTAGCCTACGAGCAGTACTTC	CASRQDLAYEQYF
TRBJ2-5	TRBV10-1	-	TRBD1	TGCGCCAGCACTAACCTACCGGGACAGGGGAAAGAGACCCAGTACTTC	CASTNLPGQGKETQYF
TRBJ2-5	TRBV5-1	few	TRBD2	TGCGCCAGCAGACAAGGGACTAGCGGCAACCAAGAGACCCAGTACTTC	CASRQGTSGNQETQYF
TRBJ2-3	TRBV30	-	TRBD1	TGTGCCTGGAGTGCCCTCGGACAGGGGAAGGGCACAGATACGCAGTATTTT	CAWSALGQGKGTDTQYF
TRBJ2-1	TRBV7-3	-	-	TGTGCCAGCAGCTTAAGATCGGGCTTCTACAATGAGCAGTTCTTC	CASSLRSGFYNEQFF
TRBJ2-1	TRBV5-4	medium-sized	TRBD1	TGTGCCAGCAGCTTCCGGGACAGCTACAATGAGCAGTTCTTC	CASSFRDSYNEQFF
TRBJ1-4	TRBV9	-	-	TGTGCCAGCAGCGTAGGTACGGCGTCGGAAAAACTGTTTTTT	CASSVGTASEKLFF
TRBJ1-3	TRBV6-5	-	-	TGTGCCAGCAGTTACTCAGCGGGCTCTGGAAACACCATATATTTT	CASSYSAGSGNTIYF
TRBJ2-7	TRBV6-5	once	-	TGTGCCAGCAGCCGCAAACGCGAGCAGTACTTC	CASSRKREQYF
TRBJ2-7	TRBV5-1	few	TRBD1	TGCGCCAGCAGCAAGGACAGGGCCGGGGACGAGCAGTACTTC	CASSKDRAGDEQYF
TRBJ2-3	TRBV9	-	TRBD2	TGTGCCAGCAGCCCGAATAGCGGGAGCCGGTCGGATACGCAGTATTTT	CASSPNSGSRSDTQYF
TRBJ2-5	TRBV5-1	few	TRBD2	TGCGCCAGCACGTTAACCGGGAGGGAGACCCAGTACTTC	CASTLTGRETQYF
TRBJ1-2	TRBV28	-	-	TGTGCCAGCAGCCGCCTCGATGTCTATGGCTACACCTTC	CASSRLDVYGYTF
TRBJ1-1	TRBV6-9	-	-	TGTGCCAGCAGTTACGAAGGGAACACTGAAGCTTTCTTT	CASSYEGNTEAFF
TRBJ2-1	TRBV28	-	TRBD2	TGTGCCAGCAGTTTACCCCCCGGGACTAGCGGGATCTCTAGGCCCTACAATGAGCAGTTCTTC	CASSLPPGTSGISRPYNEQFF
TRBJ2-3	TRBV6-1	few	-	TGTGCCAGCAGTGGCTCGCCCCGGCTACGGGCGGCAGATACGCAGTATTTT	CASSGSPRLRAADTQYF
TRBJ1-3	TRBV2	-	-	TGTGCCAGCAGTGAAGGGGGGGGAGCATACCTTGGAAACACCATATATTTT	CASSEGGGAYLGNTIYF
TRBJ2-7	TRBV7-9	-	TRBD1	TGTGCCAGCAGCGAACAGGGGGGACACTCCTACGAGCAGTACTTC	CASSEQGGHSYEQYF
TRBJ1-2	TRBV4-3	-	-	TGCGCCAGCAGCCAAGCAGGATCCGTTTACTATGGCTACACCTTC	CASSQAGSVYYGYTF
TRBJ1-4	TRBV28	-	TRBD1	TGTGCCAGCAGCAACACAGGGGCAACTAATGAAAAACTGTTTTTT	CASSNTGATNEKLFF
TRBJ1-1	TRBV9	-	TRBD1	TGTGCCAGCAGCGTAGGAGAGGACAGGGTTAACACTGAAGCTTTCTTT	CASSVGEDRVNTEAFF
TRBJ2-7	TRBV28	-	-	TGTGCCAGTAGACTGGATTACTCCTACGAGCAGTACTTC	CASRLDYSYEQYF
TRBJ1-1	TRBV6-6	-	TRBD1	TGTGCCAGCAGACTCGACAGGGACACTGAAGCTTTCTTT	CASRLDRDTEAFF
TRBJ2-7	TRBV29-1	-	-	TGCAGCGTTCGGGGGACGGGCGAGCAGTACTTC	CSVRGTGEQYF